This T cell receptor beta chain is drawn from a study of regulatory T cells in long-lasting Graves disease. Study results and caveats: Persistent Graves' patients showed a TCR diversity that was lower than that of newly diagnosed ones. Persistent disease favored TRBV28, TRBJ1-2 and TRBJ2-5.

This clonotype appeared many times. The antigen is undetermined. Sample time point: newly diagnosed GD, antithyroid drugs for less than 3 months. Preparation of the TCR library used RNA extracted from PBMCs. Through Arm-PCR of CDR3 regions and iRepertoire HTBI primers, TCR beta libraries were built. TCRdb used MiXCR to reprocess the multiplex PCR reads, holding one entry per CDR3 protein. The sample holds fewer than 650,000 distinct CDR3 sequences, about 16% seen once. Trimming took off 5 bases at V and 4 bases at J, with 11 bases between the two ends. The CDR3 length is 13 residues. These data were also reused for a study on T cells in Graves' hyperthyroidism and ophthalmopathy. That source reports: HTBI primers drove first-round RT-PCR of the TCR CDR3.

This receptor was obtained from a young man with Graves disease. V usage is TRBV12-3 or TRBV12-4 and J usage is TRBJ1-2; D ambiguous. The sample in question was peripheral blood mononuclear cells (PBMCs), obtained at new diagnosis, from a patient treated with antithyroid drugs. The CDR3 is CASSRKEGYGYTF. The CDR3 nucleotides are TGTGCCAGCAGTCGGAAGGAAGGCTATGGCTACACCTTC.